What follows are 12 T cell receptor beta chains derived from one specimen sequenced in a study of shared clonotypes between healthy human individuals. TCRdb's copy holds only in-frame clones and misses some; the assay was immunoSEQ multiplex PCR. The sample contains some 2,100,000 clones, 90% to 95% of which appear only once. CD45RO negativity and positive selection for CCR7 defined naive CD8 cells, a population that excluded terminally differentiated effector memory CD45RA+ cells. The source material was naive CD8+ T cells from PBMCs. Receptor source: a man between 18 and 29 years old in good health. Some clones in this sample may be carry-over from other donors' samples.

This chain connects TRBV28 to TRBJ1-5; the D gene is possibly TRBD1 (5 bases). Germline lookup yields CDR1 MDHEN and CDR2 SYDVKM. The ends were cut back, 2 bases at V and 7 bases at J, with 12 bases in the middle. This CDR3 comprises 14 residues. The CDR3 sequence is CASSLAPGRQPQHF. CDR3 nucleotide sequence: TGTGCCAGCAGTTTAGCCCCGGGGCGCCAGCCCCAGCATTTT.

The chain uses TRBV10-1 and TRBJ2-7, with 8 nucleotides matching TRBD1. Germline CDR1 is WNHNN and CDR2 is SYGVQD (reference sequence). V lost 2 bases, J lost 7 bases, and 4 bases stayed unmatched. CDR3 length: 13 amino acids. CDR3 sequence: CASSEDRGGEQYF. CDR3 in DNA: TGCGCCAGCAGTGAGGACAGGGGTGGGGAGCAGTACTTC.

This clone has a single count. The chain carries TRBV5-6 and TRBJ2-1, with TRBD1 as a possible D gene (6 bases). V lost 5 bases to trimming and J lost 0 bases, with 15 bases between them. Germline values: CDR1 SGHDT, CDR2 YYEEEE. This CDR3 spans 16 amino acids. The CDR3 protein is CASSYDRLSSYNEQFF. CDR3 sequence (DNA): TGTGCCAGCAGTTACGACAGGCTGAGCTCCTACAATGAGCAGTTCTTC. Full variable domain (outside the CDR3, taken from reference TRBV5-6 and TRBJ2-1): DAGVTQSPTHLIKTRGQQVTLRCSPKSGHDTVSWYQQALGQGPQFIFQYYEEEERQRGNFPDRFSGHQFPNYSSELNVNALLLGDSALYLCASSYDRLSSYNEQFFGPGTRLTVL.

The gene calls are TRBV27 and TRBJ2-2; 9 bases align to TRBD1. V dropped 6 bases and J dropped 6; count of bases not matched to a gene: 8. The CDR3 sequence is 15 residues long. Germline V gene sequence: CDR1 MNHEY, CDR2 SMNVEV (reference sequence). The CDR3 sequence is CASSPTRTGAGELFF. The CDR3 DNA is TGTGCCAGCAGCCCAACCCGGACAGGGGCCGGGGAGCTGTTTTTT.

V and J are TRBV4-1 and TRBJ2-3; D is unclear. This CDR3 is 15 amino acids long. V lost 1 base and J 0 bases, leaving 8 bases between the germline ends. Germline V gives CDR1 MGHRA, CDR2 YSYEKL. CDR3 in amino acids: CASSQGPVSTDTQYF. The DNA for the CDR3 is TGCGCCAGCAGCCAAGGGCCCGTGAGCACAGATACGCAGTATTTT.

The rearrangement links TRBV29-1 to TRBJ1-2, with D hard to call. The germline V and J ends were trimmed by 0 bases and 2 bases, with 22 bases remaining between them. Looked up from germline, CDR1 is SQVTM and CDR2 is ANQGSEA. CDR3 length: 18 residues. CDR3 region: CSVEDRRVWGTGNYGYTF. CDR3 DNA: TGCAGCGTTGAAGATCGCCGAGTGTGGGGTACGGGAAACTATGGCTACACCTTC.

The V and J genes are TRBV7-9 and TRBJ2-7; TRBD1 agrees at 8 bases. The CDR3 consists of 13 residues. CDR1 and CDR2 from the germline V gene are SEHNR and FQNEAQ (reference sequence). Trimming cost V 4 bases and J 6 bases; bases outside gene matches: 5. The CDR3 DNA reads as TGTGCCAGCAGCTCCCGGGACAGGTCCGAGCAGTACTTC. This sequence encodes CASSSRDRSEQYF. Together with reference TRBV7-9 and TRBJ2-7, the CDR3 gives the full variable domain: DTGVSQNPRHKITKRGQNVTFRCDPISEHNRLYWYRQTLGQGPEFLTYFQNEAQLEKSRLLSDRFSAERPKGSFSTLEIQRTEQGDSAMYLCASSSRDRSEQYFGPGTRLTVT.

V is TRBV5-1 and J is TRBJ2-5; D is unclear. The CDR3 sequence is 11 residues long. The ends were cut back, 4 bases at V and 2 bases at J, with 3 bases in the middle. CDR1 is SGHRS, CDR2 YFSETQ, per germline. The CDR3 sequence: CASSVQETQYF. The CDR3 nucleotides are TGCGCCAGCAGCGTACAAGAGACCCAGTACTTC. Based on the CDR3 plus reference TRBV5-1 and TRBJ2-5, the full variable domain is KAGVTQTPRYLIKTRGQQVTLSCSPISGHRSVSWYQQTPGQGLQFLFEYFSETQRNKGNFPGRFSGRQFSNSRSEMNVSTLELGDSALYLCASSVQETQYFGPGTRLLVL.

This clone was seen a single time. V usage is TRBV28 and J usage is TRBJ2-5, with 10 bases matching TRBD2. CDR3 length: 16 amino acids. The junction had 6 bases not matched to a gene; V was cut back by 0 bases and J by 5 bases. Germline V gene data show CDR1 as MDHEN and CDR2 as SYDVKM. CDR3 sequence reads: CASSLWPSGSSETQYF. The CDR3 region has the DNA TGTGCCAGCAGTTTATGGCCTAGCGGGAGTAGCGAGACCCAGTACTTC.

The chain has TRBV7-9 and TRBJ2-5, with 14 bases aligning to TRBD2. The CDR3 covers 14 residues. Germline CDR1 and CDR2: SEHNR and FQNEAQ (reference sequence). V dropped 11 bases and J dropped 5; count of bases not matched to a gene: 7. CDR3 in amino acids: CAGARTSGRETQYF. The CDR3 nucleotides are TGTGCCGGGGCCAGGACTAGCGGGAGGGAGACCCAGTACTTC.

The chain carries TRBV6-1 and TRBJ2-1, with 7 bases lining up with TRBD2. The length of the CDR3 is 17 residues. The J segment lost 2 bases and the V segment lost 2 bases, leaving 9 bases of the junction unmatched. The germline gives CDR1 MNHNS, CDR2 SASEGT. The CDR3 loop is CASSEFGLAAAYNEQFF. The CDR3 coding sequence is TGTGCCAGCAGTGAATTCGGGCTAGCGGCAGCCTACAATGAGCAGTTCTTC.

The chain has TRBV4-2 and TRBJ1-5; D gene uncertain. Germline values: CDR1 LGHNA, CDR2 YNFKEQ. Deletions cut 2 bases from V and 6 bases from J, with 14 bases between. This CDR3 region has 15 residues. DNA for the CDR3: TGTGCCAGCAGCCAATCTCTCGGGCCGGGTCAGCCCCAGCATTTT. Translating gives CASSQSLGPGQPQHF.